The TCR beta chain described here comes from a study of blood T cell repertoires in COVID-19 (dated by TCRdb to between 2020 and 2021). Notes on the research overall: Samples covering the acute and convalescent phases of COVID-19 were provided by collaborators in the United States, Italy and Spain. HLA class I and class II types, where available, came from metadata supplied by the sample provider rather than from assay-based typing. The prospective study material was composed of cDNA or gDNA derived from T cells, B-cell-depleted T cells, or PBMCs. The dataset comprised deeply sampled blood TCRbeta repertoires from subjects exposed to, actively infected with, or recovered from COVID-19. Nearly every sample came with metadata listing a de-identified subject ID, COVID-19 status, age in years and sex. Samples were obtained from the ongoing ImmuneRACE study (first 160 participants) and from over 1,000 subjects provided by 6 global collaborators. The repertoires were released in a freely available public database intended as a resource for research on the immune response to SARS-CoV-2.

What the authors observed across the whole study: The amount of clinical and demographic metadata varied by source and participant and was provided uncurated.

TCRbeta CDR3 regions were amplified from genomic DNA by means of the immunoSEQ Assay, a bias-controlled multiplex PCR. As for the authors' bioinformatics: Within the assay, amplification of reference gene primers was used to estimate how many nucleated cells each sample contained. Sequence reads were collapsed and filtered to measure the absolute abundance of every unique TCRbeta CDR3 rearrangement. For each sample, productive Simpson clonality was calculated by taking the square root of Simpson's diversity index across productive rearrangements. Sourced from immuneACCESS, this table was stored by TCRdb with only in-frame sequences that have V and J called. A share of the clones is absent; for the studies checked, an unresolved V gene accounts for under half, and the remainder has no known explanation. V, J and clone size were drawn from that table, and D and trimming were deduced from the DNA. The sample table lists fewer than 200,000 clones, around nine tenths of them with a count of one. Clones ranked in the top ten supply about an eighth of the sample.

This clone appeared a single time. Its antigen target is currently unknown. Qualities for individual bases were not recorded, and no much larger clone is one base off. One collaborating source in Seattle enrolled patients while the patients were actively infected and followed the patients over time throughout the course of disease. Collaborating institutions collected whole blood in K2EDTA tubes following their own protocols. For TCRbeta analysis, collaborators shipped samples in one of three forms: frozen whole blood, isolated PBMCs, or DNA extracted from either of those sample types. Trimming costs V 10 bases and J 6 bases, and their ends lie 13 bases apart. The CDR3, from cysteine to phenylalanine, totals 13 residues. The kept DNA is CDR3 alone, 39 bases in frame from the first base. The germline V gene (reference sequence) sets CDR1 to MNHEY and CDR2 to SMNVEV.

This receptor was taken from a woman between 70 and 85 years old with COVID-19, enrolled during active disease. The sample taken for sequencing was peripheral blood. This receptor chain uses TRBV27 and TRBJ1-6; the D gene remains uncertain. The DNA sequence is as follows: TGTGCCACCCGGAGGGATTCTAATTCACCCCTCCACTTT. This codes for CATRRDSNSPLHF.